This T cell receptor (beta chain) was sequenced during a study of molecular identifiers for immune sequencing clone quantification. Using its own MiXCR run on the PCR reads, TCRdb lists one record per CDR3 protein. The table lists 60,000 to 70,000 distinct CDR3 sequences, roughly 18% of them singletons. In this sample, this clonotype turned up many times. CDR3 size: 14 residues. Losses at the gene ends were 3 bases for V and 2 bases for J; bases not matched to a gene: 3. CDR1 and CDR2 (germline): LNHNV, YYDKDF (reference sequence). What was sequenced was naive CD8+ T cells from blood, with Jurkat cell RNA spiked in. Described subset: FACS-sorted CD8+CD4-CCR7+CD45RA+ naive T cells. This clonotype originated in a human donor in good health. Some libraries in this study had Jurkat cell RNA spiked in. The rearrangement links TRBV15 to TRBJ2-5; 7 bases align to TRBD1. CDR3 sequence (DNA): TGTGCCACCAGCAGCAGACAGGGTCAAGAGACCCAGTACTTC. Translated: CATSSRQGQETQYF.